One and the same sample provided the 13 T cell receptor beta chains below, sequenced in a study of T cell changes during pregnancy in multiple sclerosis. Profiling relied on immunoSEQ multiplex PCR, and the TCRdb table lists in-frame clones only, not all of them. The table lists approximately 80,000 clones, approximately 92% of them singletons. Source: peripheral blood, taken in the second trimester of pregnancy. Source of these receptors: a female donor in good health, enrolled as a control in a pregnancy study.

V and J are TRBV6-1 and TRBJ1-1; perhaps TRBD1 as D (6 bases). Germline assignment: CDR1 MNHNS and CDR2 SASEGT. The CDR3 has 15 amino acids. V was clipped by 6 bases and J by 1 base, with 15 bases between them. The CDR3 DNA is TGTGCCAGCAGAGATTACGGACAGACGAACACTGAAGCTTTCTTT. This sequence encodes CASRDYGQTNTEAFF.

The CDR3 loop is CASSSPRGGDYGYTF. CDR3 nucleotides: TGTGCCAGCAGTTCACCCCGGGGCGGGGACTATGGCTACACCTTC. The V and J genes are TRBV28 and TRBJ1-2, with D possibly TRBD1 on 5 matching bases. The CDR3 is 15 amino acids. Germline V gene sequence: CDR1 MDHEN, CDR2 SYDVKM. The germline V and J ends were trimmed by 4 bases and 3 bases, with 15 bases remaining between them.

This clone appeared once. The CDR3 DNA is TGTGCCAGCAGCATAGGCGGGGACAGGGCTGGAAACACCATATATTTT. It translates to CASSIGGDRAGNTIYF. The rearrangement uses TRBV9 and TRBJ1-3, with 9 nucleotides matching TRBD1. The CDR3 extends over 16 amino acids. Trimming at V came to 4 bases and at J to 2 bases, leaving 7 bases not matched to a gene. CDR1 is SGDLS, CDR2 YYNGEE, per germline. The whole variable domain, remainder taken from reference TRBV9 and TRBJ1-3, is DSGVTQTPKHLITATGQRVTLRCSPRSGDLSVYWYQQSLDQGLQFLIQYYNGEERAKGNILERFSAQQFPDLHSELNLSSLELGDSALYFCASSIGGDRAGNTIYFGEGSWLTVV.

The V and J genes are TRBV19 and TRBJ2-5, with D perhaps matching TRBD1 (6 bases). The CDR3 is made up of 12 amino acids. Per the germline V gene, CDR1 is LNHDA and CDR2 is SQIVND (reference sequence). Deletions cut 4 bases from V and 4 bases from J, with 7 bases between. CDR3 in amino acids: CASSNRVETQYF. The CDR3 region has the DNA TGTGCCAGTAGTAACAGGGTAGAGACCCAGTACTTC.

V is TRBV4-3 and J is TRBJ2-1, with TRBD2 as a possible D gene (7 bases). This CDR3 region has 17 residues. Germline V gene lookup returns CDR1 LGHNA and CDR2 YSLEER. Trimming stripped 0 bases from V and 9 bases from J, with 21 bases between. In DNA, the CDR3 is TGCGCCAGCAGCCAAGAATCGAGGGGGGGCCGGATTGGTGAGCAGTTCTTC. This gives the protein CASSQESRGGRIGEQFF.

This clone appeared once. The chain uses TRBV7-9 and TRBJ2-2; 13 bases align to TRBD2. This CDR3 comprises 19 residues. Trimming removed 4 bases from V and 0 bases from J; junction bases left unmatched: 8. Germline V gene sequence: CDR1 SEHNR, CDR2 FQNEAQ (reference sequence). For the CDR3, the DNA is TGTGCCAGCAGCTATGTTGGGACTAGCGGGGCCCCGAACACCGGGGAGCTGTTTTTT. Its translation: CASSYVGTSGAPNTGELFF. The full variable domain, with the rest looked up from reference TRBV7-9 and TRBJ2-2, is DTGVSQNPRHKITKRGQNVTFRCDPISEHNRLYWYRQTLGQGPEFLTYFQNEAQLEKSRLLSDRFSAERPKGSFSTLEIQRTEQGDSAMYLCASSYVGTSGAPNTGELFFGEGSRLTVL.

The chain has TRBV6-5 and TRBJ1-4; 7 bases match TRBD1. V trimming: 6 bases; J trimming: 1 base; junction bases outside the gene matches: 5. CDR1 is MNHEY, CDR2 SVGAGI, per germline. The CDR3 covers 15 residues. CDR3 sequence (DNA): TGTGCCAGCAGACTTAACAGGGGAACTAATGAAAAACTGTTTTTT. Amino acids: CASRLNRGTNEKLFF.

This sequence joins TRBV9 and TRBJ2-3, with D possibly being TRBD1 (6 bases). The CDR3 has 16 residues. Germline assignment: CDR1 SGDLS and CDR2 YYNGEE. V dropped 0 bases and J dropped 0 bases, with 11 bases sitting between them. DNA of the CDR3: TGTGCCAGCAGCGTAGAGGGGGACCCTAGCACAGATACGCAGTATTTT. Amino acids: CASSVEGDPSTDTQYF.

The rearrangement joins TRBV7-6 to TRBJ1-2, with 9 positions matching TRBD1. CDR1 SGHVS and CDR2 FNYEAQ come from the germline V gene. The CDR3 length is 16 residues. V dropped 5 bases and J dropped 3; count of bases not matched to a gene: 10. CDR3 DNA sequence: TGTGCCAGCAGCCCGCGGACAGGGGTTTATGACTATGGCTACACCTTC. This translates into CASSPRTGVYDYGYTF.

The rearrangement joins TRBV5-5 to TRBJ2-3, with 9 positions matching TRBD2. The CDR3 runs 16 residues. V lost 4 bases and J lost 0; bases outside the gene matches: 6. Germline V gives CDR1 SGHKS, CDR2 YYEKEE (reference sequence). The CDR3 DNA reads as TGTGCCAGCAGCGCAAGACTAGCGGCAAGCACAGATACGCAGTATTTT. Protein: CASSARLAASTDTQYF. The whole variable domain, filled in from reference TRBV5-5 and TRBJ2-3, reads DAGVTQSPTHLIKTRGQQVTLRCSPISGHKSVSWYQQVLGQGPQFIFQYYEKEERGRGNFPDRFSARQFPNYSSELNVNALLLGDSALYLCASSARLAASTDTQYFGPGTRLTVL.

The CDR3 protein is CASSPWTAEWAFF. CDR3 nucleotide sequence: TGTGCCAGCTCACCGTGGACAGCCGAATGGGCTTTCTTT. The J gene is TRBJ1-1, the V gene TRBV18; a possible D gene is TRBD1 (6 bases). Germline V lookup: CDR1 KGHSH, CDR2 LQKENI. The CDR3 is made up of 13 amino acids. V was pared by 3 bases and J by 11 bases, with 16 bases between.

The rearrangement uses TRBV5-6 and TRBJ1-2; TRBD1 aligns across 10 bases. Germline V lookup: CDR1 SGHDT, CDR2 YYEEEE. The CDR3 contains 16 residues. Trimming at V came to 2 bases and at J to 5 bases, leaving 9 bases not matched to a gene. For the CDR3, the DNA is TGTGCCAGCAGCTTATGGGACAGGGGCATCAGGTATGGCTACACCTTC. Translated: CASSLWDRGIRYGYTF.

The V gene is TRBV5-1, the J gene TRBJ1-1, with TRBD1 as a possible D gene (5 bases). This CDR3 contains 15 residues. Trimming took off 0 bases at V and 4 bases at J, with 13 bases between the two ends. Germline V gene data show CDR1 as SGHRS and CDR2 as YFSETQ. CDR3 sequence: CASSLGKGFRTEAFF. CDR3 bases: TGCGCCAGCAGCTTGGGGAAGGGGTTCCGCACTGAAGCTTTCTTT.